This is a list of T cell receptor beta chains from one sample in a study of cytotoxic CD8 clonotypes in ibrutinib-treated CLL. Some clones are missing from TCRdb's copy, which holds only in-frame ones; the method was immunoSEQ multiplex PCR. The data contain 140,000 to 150,000 clones, 76% of them singletons. The sequenced sample was PBMCs, obtained after 24 months of ibrutinib treatment. These receptors were taken from a human donor with chronic lymphocytic leukemia. The CDR3 runs from the conserved cysteine through the conserved F or W. The order of the fields is clone size, V gene, D gene, J gene, CDR3 protein, CDR3 DNA. A D gene is named only where the DNA matches it firmly. Clone sizes are given selectively: once, few, many, or a class where the clone is expanded.

clone_size: NA; v_call: TRBV6-1; d_call: TRBD2; j_call: TRBJ2-5; cdr3_aa: CASSDGGSVETQYF; cdr3_nt: TGTGCCAGCAGTGACGGCGGGAGCGTGGAGACCCAGTACTTC
clone_size: NA; v_call: TRBV5-1; d_call: TRBD1; j_call: TRBJ1-2; cdr3_aa: CASSRTGGSYGYTF; cdr3_nt: TGCGCCAGCAGCAGGACAGGGGGCAGCTATGGCTACACCTTC
clone_size: few; v_call: TRBV4-1; d_call: NA; j_call: TRBJ1-3; cdr3_aa: CASSQDGGRPLGNTIYF; cdr3_nt: TGCGCCAGCAGCCAAGATGGGGGCAGGCCCCTTGGAAACACCATATATTTT
clone_size: NA; v_call: TRBV6-1; d_call: NA; j_call: TRBJ2-3; cdr3_aa: CASSESGDTQYF; cdr3_nt: TGTGCCAGCAGTGAATCAGGGGATACGCAGTATTTT
clone_size: NA; v_call: TRBV7-6; d_call: TRBD1; j_call: TRBJ2-7; cdr3_aa: CASSFGTGVSYEQYF; cdr3_nt: TGTGCCAGCAGCTTCGGGACAGGGGTCTCCTACGAGCAGTACTTC
clone_size: once; v_call: TRBV7-2; d_call: NA; j_call: TRBJ2-2; cdr3_aa: CASSLRVPGTGELFF; cdr3_nt: TGTGCCAGCAGCTTACGGGTCCCGGGGACCGGGGAGCTGTTTTTT
clone_size: few; v_call: TRBV6-1; d_call: TRBD2; j_call: TRBJ2-5; cdr3_aa: CASSEGGTRRQTQYF; cdr3_nt: TGTGCCAGCAGTGAAGGGGGGACTAGGCGACAGACCCAGTACTTC
clone_size: NA; v_call: TRBV28; d_call: NA; j_call: TRBJ2-7; cdr3_aa: CASSLSPGHFYEQYF; cdr3_nt: TGTGCCAGCAGTTTATCCCCCGGACACTTTTACGAGCAGTACTTC
clone_size: NA; v_call: TRBV5-1; d_call: TRBD1; j_call: TRBJ1-1; cdr3_aa: CASRLQGAEKNTEAFF; cdr3_nt: TGCGCCAGCAGACTCCAGGGGGCGGAGAAGAACACTGAAGCTTTCTTT
clone_size: NA; v_call: TRBV7-9; d_call: NA; j_call: TRBJ2-5; cdr3_aa: CASSPRQQETQYF; cdr3_nt: TGTGCCAGCAGCCCCCGACAGCAAGAGACCCAGTACTTC
clone_size: NA; v_call: TRBV7-6; d_call: NA; j_call: TRBJ2-1; cdr3_aa: CASSLAARGEQFF; cdr3_nt: TGTGCCAGCAGCTTAGCGGCGCGTGGGGAGCAGTTCTTC
clone_size: NA; v_call: TRBV2; d_call: NA; j_call: TRBJ2-3; cdr3_aa: CASSGGTRFDADTQYF; cdr3_nt: TGTGCCAGCAGTGGAGGGACCCGCTTTGATGCAGATACGCAGTATTTT
clone_size: NA; v_call: TRBV14; d_call: NA; j_call: TRBJ2-7; cdr3_aa: CASSQEYGLGEQYF; cdr3_nt: TGTGCCAGCAGCCAAGAATACGGGTTGGGCGAGCAGTACTTC
clone_size: NA; v_call: TRBV4-2; d_call: NA; j_call: TRBJ2-5; cdr3_aa: CASSPLGAEETQYF; cdr3_nt: TGTGCCAGCAGCCCCCTGGGGGCAGAAGAGACCCAGTACTTC
clone_size: NA; v_call: TRBV5-1; d_call: TRBD1; j_call: TRBJ2-1; cdr3_aa: CASSSQGDEQFF; cdr3_nt: TGCGCCAGCAGCTCCCAGGGGGATGAGCAGTTCTTC
clone_size: few; v_call: TRBV6-5; d_call: NA; j_call: TRBJ1-2; cdr3_aa: CASSYGNYGYTF; cdr3_nt: TGTGCCAGCAGTTACGGGAACTATGGCTACACCTTC
clone_size: NA; v_call: TRBV7-2; d_call: NA; j_call: TRBJ1-5; cdr3_aa: CASSARTGSNQPQHF; cdr3_nt: TGTGCCAGCAGCGCCCGGACGGGTAGCAATCAGCCCCAGCATTTT
clone_size: NA; v_call: TRBV7-6; d_call: NA; j_call: TRBJ2-7; cdr3_aa: CASSQGTGSAYEQYF; cdr3_nt: TGTGCCAGCAGCCAAGGGACGGGATCGGCTTACGAGCAGTACTTC
clone_size: NA; v_call: TRBV19; d_call: TRBD2; j_call: TRBJ2-1; cdr3_aa: CASTPPGGRAGGSYNEQFF; cdr3_nt: TGTGCCAGTACCCCCCCTGGCGGGAGGGCAGGGGGGTCCTACAATGAGCAGTTCTTC
clone_size: NA; v_call: TRBV28; d_call: NA; j_call: TRBJ2-7; cdr3_aa: CASSLGSYYEQYF; cdr3_nt: TGTGCCAGCAGTTTAGGATCCTATTACGAGCAGTACTTC
clone_size: NA; v_call: TRBV6-5; d_call: NA; j_call: TRBJ1-5; cdr3_aa: CASSFKPDQPQHF; cdr3_nt: TGTGCCAGCAGTTTCAAACCCGATCAGCCCCAGCATTTT
clone_size: NA; v_call: TRBV9; d_call: NA; j_call: TRBJ2-6; cdr3_aa: CASTLARASGANVLTF; cdr3_nt: TGTGCCAGCACCCTAGCGAGAGCCTCTGGGGCCAACGTCCTGACTTTC
clone_size: NA; v_call: TRBV28; d_call: TRBD1; j_call: TRBJ1-2; cdr3_aa: CASSPPDRGLDGYTF; cdr3_nt: TGTGCCAGCAGTCCGCCGGACAGGGGTTTGGATGGCTACACCTTC
clone_size: once; v_call: TRBV4-2; d_call: NA; j_call: TRBJ1-2; cdr3_aa: CASSQAGGAYGYTF; cdr3_nt: TGTGCCAGCAGCCAAGCCGGTGGGGCCTATGGCTACACCTTC
clone_size: NA; v_call: TRBV11-2; d_call: NA; j_call: TRBJ2-7; cdr3_aa: CASSPRPDSYEQYF; cdr3_nt: TGTGCCAGCAGCCCCCGACCGGACTCCTACGAGCAGTACTTC
clone_size: once; v_call: TRBV6-6; d_call: NA; j_call: TRBJ2-7; cdr3_aa: CASSETGTLPYEQYF; cdr3_nt: TGTGCCAGCAGTGAGACCGGGACTCTTCCCTACGAGCAGTACTTC
clone_size: NA; v_call: TRBV5-1; d_call: TRBD1; j_call: TRBJ2-1; cdr3_aa: CASSMKPGQGVTGEQFF; cdr3_nt: TGCGCCAGCAGCATGAAGCCGGGACAGGGCGTTACTGGTGAGCAGTTCTTC
clone_size: NA; v_call: TRBV28; d_call: NA; j_call: TRBJ1-1; cdr3_aa: CASSPTFSTEAFF; cdr3_nt: TGTGCCAGCAGCCCTACTTTCAGCACTGAAGCTTTCTTT
clone_size: once; v_call: TRBV30; d_call: NA; j_call: TRBJ1-2; cdr3_aa: CAWSGASGYTF; cdr3_nt: TGTGCCTGGAGTGGAGCGAGTGGCTACACCTTC
clone_size: NA; v_call: TRBV7-2; d_call: NA; j_call: TRBJ2-3; cdr3_aa: CASSLERRGTDTQYF; cdr3_nt: TGTGCCAGCAGCTTAGAACGCCGGGGGACAGATACGCAGTATTTT
clone_size: few; v_call: TRBV5-6; d_call: TRBD2; j_call: TRBJ2-7; cdr3_aa: CASSLGRTSGRPSYEQYF; cdr3_nt: TGTGCCAGCAGCTTGGGGAGGACTAGCGGGAGGCCTTCCTACGAGCAGTACTTC
clone_size: NA; v_call: TRBV6-5; d_call: NA; j_call: TRBJ2-7; cdr3_aa: CASSYQPQDIPYEQYF; cdr3_nt: TGTGCCAGCAGTTACCAACCCCAGGACATCCCCTACGAGCAGTACTTC
clone_size: NA; v_call: TRBV9; d_call: NA; j_call: TRBJ1-2; cdr3_aa: CASTPGFGGTNYGYTF; cdr3_nt: TGTGCCAGCACGCCCGGGTTCGGGGGAACCAACTATGGCTACACCTTC
clone_size: NA; v_call: TRBV7-6; d_call: NA; j_call: TRBJ2-7; cdr3_aa: CASSLGGVPHEQYF; cdr3_nt: TGTGCCAGCAGCTTAGGCGGGGTCCCCCACGAGCAGTACTTC
clone_size: few; v_call: TRBV5-6; d_call: NA; j_call: TRBJ2-7; cdr3_aa: CASSHRPGLALRFAYEQYF; cdr3_nt: TGTGCCAGCAGCCACAGACCTGGACTGGCCCTACGTTTCGCCTACGAGCAGTACTTC